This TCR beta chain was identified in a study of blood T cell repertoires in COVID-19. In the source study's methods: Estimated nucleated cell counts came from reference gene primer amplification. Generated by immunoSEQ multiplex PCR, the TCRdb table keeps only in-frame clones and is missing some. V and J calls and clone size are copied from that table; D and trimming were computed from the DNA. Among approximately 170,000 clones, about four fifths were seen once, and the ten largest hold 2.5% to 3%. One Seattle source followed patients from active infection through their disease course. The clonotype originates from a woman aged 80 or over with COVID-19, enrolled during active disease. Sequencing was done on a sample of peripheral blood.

The CDR3 sequence is CASSLGVAGGGEQFF. For the CDR3, the DNA is TGTGCCAGCAGCTTGGGGGTAGCGGGGGGAGGGGAGCAGTTCTTC. The chain carries TRBV5-4 and TRBJ2-1; 10 nucleotides line up with TRBD2. Trimming at V came to 0 bases and at J to 10 bases, leaving 7 bases not matched to a gene. The CDR3 runs 15 residues. The germline gives CDR1 SGHNT, CDR2 YYREEE (reference sequence).